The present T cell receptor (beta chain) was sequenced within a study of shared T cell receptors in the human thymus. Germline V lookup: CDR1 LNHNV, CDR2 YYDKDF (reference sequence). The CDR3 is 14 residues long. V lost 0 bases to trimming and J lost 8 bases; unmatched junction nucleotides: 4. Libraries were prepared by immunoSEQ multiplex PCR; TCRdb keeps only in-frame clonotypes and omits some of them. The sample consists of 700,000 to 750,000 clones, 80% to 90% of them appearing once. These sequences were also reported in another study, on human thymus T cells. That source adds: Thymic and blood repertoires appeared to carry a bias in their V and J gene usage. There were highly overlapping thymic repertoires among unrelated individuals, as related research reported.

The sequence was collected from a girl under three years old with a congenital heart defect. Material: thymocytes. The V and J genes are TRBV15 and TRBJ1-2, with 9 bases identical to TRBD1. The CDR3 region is CATSREMGQGGYTF. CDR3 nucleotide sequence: TGTGCCACCAGCAGAGAAATGGGACAGGGAGGCTACACCTTC.